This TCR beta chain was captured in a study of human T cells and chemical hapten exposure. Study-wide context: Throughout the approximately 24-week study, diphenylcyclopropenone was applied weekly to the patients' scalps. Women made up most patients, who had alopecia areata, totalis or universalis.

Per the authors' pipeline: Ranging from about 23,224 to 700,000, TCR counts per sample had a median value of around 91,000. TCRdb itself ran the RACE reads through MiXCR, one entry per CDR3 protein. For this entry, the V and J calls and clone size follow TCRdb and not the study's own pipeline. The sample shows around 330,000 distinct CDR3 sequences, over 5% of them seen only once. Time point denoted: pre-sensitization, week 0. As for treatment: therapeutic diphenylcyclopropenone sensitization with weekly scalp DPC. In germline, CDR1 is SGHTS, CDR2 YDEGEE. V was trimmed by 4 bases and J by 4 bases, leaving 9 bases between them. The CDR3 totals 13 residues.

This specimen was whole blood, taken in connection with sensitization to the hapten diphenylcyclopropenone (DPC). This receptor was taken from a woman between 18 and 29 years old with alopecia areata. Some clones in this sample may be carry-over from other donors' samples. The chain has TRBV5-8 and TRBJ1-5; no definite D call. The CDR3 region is CASSTTPNQPQHF. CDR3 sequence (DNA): TGTGCCAGCAGCACCACCCCAAATCAGCCCCAGCATTTT.